Following are 5 T cell receptor beta chains from one sample sequenced in a study of blood T cell repertoires in COVID-19. Here immunoSEQ multiplex PCR was the method, and the copy in TCRdb shows in-frame clones only, minus some. The top ten hold about 1.6% of the sample, which has 300,000 or so clones, 75% to 90% seen once. Sequenced input: peripheral blood. Source of these receptors: a middle-aged woman who had recovered from COVID-19.

The rearrangement joins TRBV5-1 to TRBJ2-3; possible D gene TRBD1, 8 bases. This CDR3 spans 18 amino acids. V lost 0 bases to trimming and J lost 5 bases, with 22 bases between them. Per the germline V gene, CDR1 is SGHRS and CDR2 is YFSETQ. DNA for the CDR3: TGCGCCAGCAGCTTGGGGGAGCGGGGACGCACAGGGGGAGATACGCAGTATTTT. It codes for CASSLGERGRTGGDTQYF.

V is TRBV30 and J is TRBJ2-7; TRBD1 agrees at 9 bases. Germline V gene data show CDR1 as GTSNPN and CDR2 as SVGIG (reference sequence). The J segment lost 8 bases and the V segment lost 2 bases, leaving 4 bases of the junction unmatched. This CDR3 has 12 amino acids. The CDR3 nucleotides read TGTGCCTGGAGTCAAGGACAGGGGCAGCAGTACTTC. The encoded protein is CAWSQGQGQQYF. Based on the CDR3 plus reference TRBV30 and TRBJ2-7, the full variable domain is SQTIHQWPATLVQPVGSPLSLECTVEGTSNPNLYWYRQAAGRGLQLLFYSVGIGQISSEVPQNLSASRPQDRQFILSSKKLLLSDSGFYLCAWSQGQGQQYFGPGTRLTVT.

This chain uses TRBV6-2 or TRBV6-3 with TRBJ2-5; D ambiguous. Trimming stripped 5 bases from V and 4 bases from J, with 8 bases between. Germline lookup yields CDR1 MNHEY and CDR2 SVGEGT. CDR3 size: 12 residues. CDR3 amino acids: CASSRLGETQYF. Written as DNA, the CDR3 is TGTGCCAGCAGTCGACTGGGAGAGACCCAGTACTTC.

This clone has just a few counts. The rearrangement joins TRBV5-8 to TRBJ1-5; D gene unclear. The germline V and J ends were trimmed by 4 bases and 0 bases, with 17 bases remaining between them. The CDR3 has 17 amino acids. The germline CDR1 and CDR2 sequences are SGHTS and YDEGEE. The DNA for the CDR3 is TGTGCCAGCAGCAACCCGGGAAGTACCTATAGCAATCAGCCCCAGCATTTT. This encodes CASSNPGSTYSNQPQHF.

V usage is TRBV5-1 and J usage is TRBJ1-1, with a tentative D call TRBD1 (6 bases). Trimming took off 7 bases at V and 1 base at J, with 17 bases between the two ends. The germline CDR1 and CDR2 sequences are SGHRS and YFSETQ. The CDR3 has 15 residues. CDR3 sequence (DNA): TGCGCCAGCGGACCCCGACAGGCACAGAACACTGAAGCTTTCTTT. Residues: CASGPRQAQNTEAFF. Full variable domain (remainder filled in from reference TRBV5-1 and TRBJ1-1): KAGVTQTPRYLIKTRGQQVTLSCSPISGHRSVSWYQQTPGQGLQFLFEYFSETQRNKGNFPGRFSGRQFSNSRSEMNVSTLELGDSALYLCASGPRQAQNTEAFFGQGTRLTVV.